The entry below gives a single TCR beta chain sequence along with its context. Its specific antigen is unknown. The record has no base qualities; no much larger clone is one base away. In total, fewer than 750 healthy bone marrow donors made up the cohort. At the time of sampling, every cohort member was nominally healthy, though immune exposures that went unrecorded were likely present. The donor was CMV seropositive and belonged to the group of 250 to 300 seropositive cohort members. Each donor provided a peripheral blood sample, and peripheral blood mononuclear cells were used for TCR beta sequencing. The Qiagen DNeasy Blood Extraction Kit was used to extract genomic DNA from the blood cell samples. This sample was taken from a study of cytomegalovirus exposure and HLA in healthy donors (dated by TCRdb to about 2017). A note on the overall study: An earlier analysis of 550 to 700 of the donors reported 250 to 300 Gb of sequence data and around 120 million unique TCR beta sequences from about 200 million T cells. Rather than drawing on any new phenotypic data, the later analysis identified candidate immune exposures from TCR beta sequences and the way those sequences occurred across donors. The number of typed donors differed by locus: about 620-640 for A, B, C, DRB1 and DQB1; approximately 530 for DQA1; approximately 610 for DPA1; and roughly 470 for DPB1. All discovery cohort repertoires had been generated on a single sequencing platform. The aim of the study was to test whether cataloging public T cell receptors could identify signatures of past pathogen exposure. Of the roughly 400 genotyped donors, about 80% fell in the genetic ancestry cluster associated with self-reported Caucasian donors. Besides the first cohort of around 670 subjects, a separate validation cohort made up of over 100 different subjects was used. A later analysis re-examined previously published TCR beta repertoires from 500 to 700 donors and added high-resolution HLA genotyping to investigate patterns of TCR occurrence. In an earlier analysis of roughly 580 of the donors, high-throughput TCR beta sequencing was used to judge whether each TCR beta V gene segment behaved as functional or pseudogenic. About 5 DR-DQ haplotypes were handled as single units for association and clustering, since linkage in the cohort was strong. Class I and class II HLA loci were covered by the typing at four-digit resolution. High-throughput TCR immunosequencing, statistical association of individual TCRs with disease status, and machine learning were combined to predict cytomegalovirus infection status. Among 398 genotyped donors of the cohort, an average of roughly 240,000 unique TCR beta nucleotide sequences were sequenced per donor, approximately 20% of them non-productive. A later genetic analysis used genome-wide SNP genotypes for about 65% of the 666 donors, treating that subset as a discovery cohort. Donor age, sex, ethnicity and CMV serostatus were compiled together with the repertoire data. Roughly 300 gigabases of sequencing data and tens of millions of unique TCR sequences were included in an early release covering about 620 HLA-typed donors. The T cell repertoires of about 700 subjects were profiled by immunosequencing and related to cytomegalovirus serostatus.

To prepare the library, the immunoSEQ multiplex PCR assay was applied. For the multiplex PCR, a mixture combining 60 forward primers for TCR Vbeta segments and 13 reverse primers for TCR Jbeta segments was used. A multiplex PCR assay on genomic DNA amplified the CDR3 region of rearranged TCR beta genes. Amplified TCR beta libraries were sequenced as 87-base-pair reads on the Illumina HiSeq System. The study's own analysis went as follows. A later analysis counted approximately 84 million unique TCR beta chains across the approximately 700 repertoires, and roughly 10 million of these chains were shared by at least two donors. Raw reads were error-corrected and collapsed into unique sequences by a nearest-neighbor algorithm in which closely related sequences were merged to remove PCR and sequencing errors. To assign V, D and J gene segments, CDR3 sequences were aligned to IMGT reference sequences. Each retained sequence needed at least a six-nucleotide match to both a V gene segment and a J gene segment. Rearrangements were classified as productive when the CDR3 lacked stop codons and remained in frame with V and J, and all other rearrangements were classified as non-productive. CDR3 was defined according to IMGT convention as the region running from the second conserved V-encoded cysteine to the conserved J-encoded phenylalanine. The earlier analysis of a few hundred of the donors excluded any sequence lacking an unambiguous match to a single V gene segment. In an earlier analysis of 500 to 750 of the donors, V segments were called functional above 56.7% productive rearrangements and were called segregating when the between-donor standard deviation exceeded 5%. A statistical classification framework was developed to diagnose cytomegalovirus status using the catalog of TCR beta chain sequences. In a later analysis, V and J genes were assigned by comparing TCR nucleotide sequences against IMGT/GENE-DB human TR gene sequences. A later analysis assigned CDR3 sequences and most-parsimonious VDJ recombination scenarios with the TCRdist pipeline. In a later analysis, every TCR beta chain was defined by the combination of its CDR3 amino acid sequence and its V-gene family, and reads without a unique V-gene family were dropped. In a later analysis, fewer than 600 highly shared, low-generation-probability nucleotide sequences were removed to address suspected cross-contamination and a sequencing artifact. For each public chain, a later analysis derived a clonal expansion index from normalized ranks of inferred template counts within each repertoire. Generation probabilities in a later analysis came from a VDJ recombination model fitted to out-of-frame rearrangements, and those results were checked against IGoR. A later analysis scored TCR-TCR, TCR-HLA and TCR-CMV co-occurrence with hypergeometric tests, applying a repertoire-size bias correction to TCR pairs. In a later analysis, false discovery rates were estimated by permuting HLA or CMV assignments 20 times. In a later analysis, co-occurring TCRs were grouped using DBSCAN, with TCRdist sequence similarity added in when clustering inside HLA-allele-positive subsets. Co-occurrence clustering excluded repertoires with fewer than 30,000 or more than 120,000 public chains, plus five with anomalous nucleotide sharing. This is the immuneACCESS table as TCRdb keeps it, with only in-frame sequences that have V and J called. A part of the clones is gone; compared with another copy, unresolved V genes explain less than half, and the rest is unexplained. D and trimming come from the DNA, and the V and J calls and clone size come from that table. The sample table shows around 54,000 clones, and around 81% are seen once. Around 8.1% of the sample lies in the top ten.

Results and caveats for the whole study, not just this receptor: Because counts were too low, under 20 rarely observed V segments, including chromosome 9 orphons, were left out of the earlier analysis of 587 of the donors. A group of highly shared sequence variants was considered likely to be a technical artifact of the sequencing pipeline. Only TCR beta chains were sequenced in this cohort, and the absence of alpha or paired-chain data limited detectable features. Strong co-occurrence of HLA alleles, especially DR and DQ, made assigning TCR associations to individual alleles difficult. A later analysis associated some 17,000 TCR beta sequences with specific HLA alleles at a false discovery rate of 0.05. According to a later analysis, most CMV-associated TCR beta chains appeared to be HLA-restricted, and the HLA associations seemed to be driven largely by CMV exposure. A total of fewer than 200 TCR beta chains were listed by the study as associated with cytomegalovirus. Linkage disequilibrium might explain the correlated functional status among segregating V segments, but an unknown experimental factor could not be excluded. The classifier was reported to diagnose cytomegalovirus status with high specificity and sensitivity in both the original and validation cohorts. Immune exposure information for the cohort was limited to CMV serostatus. In vitro tests confirmed that a few of the cytomegalovirus-associated TCR beta chains recognize cytomegalovirus antigens. A later analysis reported that several top co-occurrence clusters appeared linked to parvovirus B19, influenza, CMV and Epstein-Barr virus. According to a later analysis, TCR association rates differed among HLA loci, with DRB1 alleles showing the most associated TCRs and HLA-C alleles showing the fewest. A later genetic analysis associated a missense DCLRE1C variant with V-gene and J-gene trimming of TCR beta chains, and an independent cohort replicated the association. A further reported finding was that TCR beta sequences accurately predicted the HLA-A and HLA-B alleles for most subjects in the first cohort. A later genetic analysis reported fewer N-insertions in productive TCRs among donors in an Asian-associated ancestry cluster than the approximately 670-donor mean. It was suggested by the authors that the approach could potentially be generalized to other disease states and immunological phenotypes. A later analysis found that HLA-associated TCR beta chains were more clonally expanded and had lower generation probabilities than equally common non-associated chains. Roughly uniform sequencing depth across donors was assumed in presence/absence analyses, although this assumption may not hold. In an earlier analysis of 587 of the donors, most TCR beta V segments appeared in productive rearrangements about 87% or about 30% of the time, broadly matching IMGT annotations. Most TCR sequences were seen in very few donors, while some public TCRs were found in many individuals. Because some donors lacked HLA typing at each locus, the association tests relied only on the typed subset.

The sequenced sample consisted of PBMCs. The sequence came from a man younger than 40 in good health and CMV-seropositive.

The nucleotides are TGTGCCAGCTCACCCCGGACAGGAGACGAAGCTTTCTTT. Protein translation: CASSPRTGDEAFF. The rearrangement combines TRBV18 with TRBJ1-1; the junction holds 7 bases that match TRBD1. The germline V gene gives CDR1 as KGHSH and CDR2 as LQKENI. V lost 3 bases and J lost 8 bases, and the count of bases not matched to a germline gene is 6. Including cysteine and phenylalanine, the CDR3 has 13 amino acids. The CDR3 DNA has 39 bases and is translated from base 1.